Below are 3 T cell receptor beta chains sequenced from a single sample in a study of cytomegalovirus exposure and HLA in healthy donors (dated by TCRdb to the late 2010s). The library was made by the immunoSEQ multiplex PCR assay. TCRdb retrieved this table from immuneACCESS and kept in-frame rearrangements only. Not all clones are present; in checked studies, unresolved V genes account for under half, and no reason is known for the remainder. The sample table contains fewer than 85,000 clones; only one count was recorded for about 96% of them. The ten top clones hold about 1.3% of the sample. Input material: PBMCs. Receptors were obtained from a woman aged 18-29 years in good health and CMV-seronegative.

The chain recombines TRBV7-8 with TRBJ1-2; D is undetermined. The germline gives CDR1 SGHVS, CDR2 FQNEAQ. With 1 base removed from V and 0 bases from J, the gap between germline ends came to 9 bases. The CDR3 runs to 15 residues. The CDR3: CASSLGSTSNYGYTF. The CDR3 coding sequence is TGTGCCAGCAGCTTAGGGAGCACCTCTAACTATGGCTACACCTTC.

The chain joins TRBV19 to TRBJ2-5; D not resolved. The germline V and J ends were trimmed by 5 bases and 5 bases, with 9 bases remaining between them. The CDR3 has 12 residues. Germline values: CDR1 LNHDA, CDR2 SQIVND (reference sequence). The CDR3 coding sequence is TGTGCCAGTAGTGAGGTTCCGGAGACCCAGTACTTC. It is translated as CASSEVPETQYF.

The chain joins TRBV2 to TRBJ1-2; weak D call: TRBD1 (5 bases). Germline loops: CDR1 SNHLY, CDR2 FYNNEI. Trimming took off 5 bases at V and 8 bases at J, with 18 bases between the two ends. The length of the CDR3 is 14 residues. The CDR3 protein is CASSRYTGFGGYTF. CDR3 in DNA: TGTGCCAGCAGTAGATATACAGGTTTTGGGGGCTACACCTTC. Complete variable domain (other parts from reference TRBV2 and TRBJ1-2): EPEVTQTPSHQVTQMGQEVILRCVPISNHLYFYWYRQILGQKVEFLVSFYNNEISEKSEIFDDQFSVERPDGSNFTLKIRSTKLEDSAMYFCASSRYTGFGGYTFGSGTRLTVV.